The 3 T cell receptor beta chains below all came from one sample that was sequenced in a study of CD8+CD57+ T cells in acquired aplastic anemia. Investigators profiled TCR beta VDJ and CDR3 from genomic DNA template. TCRdb redid the calling of the reads with MiXCR, one entry per CDR3 protein. The repertoire has 200,000 to 300,000 distinct CDR3 sequences, about 80% of them found once; the top ten carry around 40%. All patients picked for sequencing had shown, by flow cytometry, an expansion of CD8+CD57+ cells. Sequencing was done on a sample of sorted CD4+, CD8+, or CD8+CD57+ T cells (not recorded which) from PBMCs. Receptor source: a human donor with aplastic anemia.

Concerning this clonotype: At one of its ends the junction is not consistent with the germline gene, which may arise from a read error. The chain recombines TRBV7-8 with TRBJ2-5, with D possibly being TRBD2 (5 bases). Germline V gene lookup returns CDR1 SGHVS and CDR2 FQNEAQ. The CDR3 loop spans 14 amino acids. DNA for the CDR3: TGTGCCACCAGCTTAGCCTCTAGCCAAGATACCCAGTACTTC. Encoded protein: CATSLASSQDTQYF.

Details on this clonotype: One junction end disagrees with the germline gene, perhaps due to a read error. The rearrangement uses TRBV7-3 and TRBJ2-1; D may be TRBD2 (6 bases). CDR3 size: 13 residues. CDR1 SGHTA and CDR2 FQGTGA come from the germline V gene. The CDR3 DNA reads TGTGCCAGCACTGATGGGGGGAGCACAGATACGCAGTTC. This sequence encodes CASTDGGSTDTQF.

The V call is TRBV19, the J call TRBJ1-2, with a possible D match to TRBD1 (6 bases). Trimming shortened V by 3 bases and J by 2 bases, and 13 bases separated the two germline ends. The CDR3 sequence is 15 residues long. Germline loops: CDR1 LNHDA, CDR2 SQIVND (reference sequence). As DNA, the CDR3 is TGTGCCAGTAGTATGGGGTCAGGGGTGAACTATGGCTACACCTTC. The encoded protein is CASSMGSGVNYGYTF.